This T cell receptor beta chain is drawn from a study of PD-L1 blockade in urothelial cancer. Time point defined: pretreatment peripheral blood. V was clipped by 4 bases and J by 1 base; unmatched bases: 10. The CDR3 totals 17 residues. Germline V lookup: CDR1 MNHNS, CDR2 SASEGT. Clones were sequenced by immunoSEQ multiplex PCR, and TCRdb holds only the in-frame ones, with some missing. Of more than 45,000 clones detected, 80% to 85% appear once; the ten largest clones hold roughly 1.7%. This chain uses TRBV6-1 with TRBJ2-4; 7 bases line up with TRBD1. Material: PBMCs, obtained around atezolizumab (anti-PD-L1) treatment. The receptor was derived from a man aged 45-60 years with urothelial cancer. As DNA, the CDR3 is TGTGCCAGCAGTGCCCAACAGGGGATTCGGGCCAAAAACATTCAGTACTTC. It specifies CASSAQQGIRAKNIQYF.